This note documents a single T cell receptor (beta chain) sequence. The sample is drawn from a study of cytomegalovirus exposure and HLA in healthy donors. Both 60 Vbeta primers and 13 Jbeta primers went into the PCR. Authors' processing steps: Later work found tens of millions of unique TCR beta chains, with 9.5 million to 11 million shared. Assay: immunoSEQ multiplex PCR; the TCRdb copy retains only in-frame clones and omits some. That table gives V, J and clone size, and the DNA gave D and trimming. Among some 66,000 clones, approximately 78% were seen once, and the ten largest hold 2.5% to 3.5%. CDR1 is SGHTA, CDR2 FQGNSA, per germline. The CDR3 loop spans 18 amino acids. V gave up 2 bases and J gave up 3 bases, with 20 bases separating them.

The specimen sequenced was PBMCs. This clonotype was obtained from a young woman in good health and CMV-seronegative. The J gene is TRBJ2-1, the V gene TRBV7-2; perhaps TRBD2 as D (6 bases). CDR3 loop: CASSLIGTWGDRYNEQFF. The CDR3 DNA reads as TGTGCCAGCAGCTTAATTGGTACATGGGGGGATCGCTACAATGAGCAGTTCTTC.